Reported below is one T cell receptor beta chain. The antigen remains unidentified. This entry comes from a study of cytomegalovirus exposure and HLA in healthy donors. Study-wide points: Later work found that TCR association rates differed between HLA loci; DRB1 had the most and HLA-C the fewest. Sequencing depth across donors, presence/absence analyses assumed, was roughly uniform.

V trimming: 7 bases; J trimming: 4 bases; junction bases outside the gene matches: 9. Germline lookup yields CDR1 SNHLY and CDR2 FYNNEI. The length of the CDR3 is 14 residues. A multiplex PCR was run with 60 Vbeta primers and 13 Jbeta primers. The table came from immunoSEQ multiplex PCR; TCRdb's copy has only in-frame clones and leaves some out. The sample is made up of around 140,000 clones, and the top ten hold around 1.5% of it. This TCR was sampled from a woman between 35 and 50 years old in good health and CMV-seronegative. The material sequenced was PBMCs. V usage is TRBV2 and J usage is TRBJ1-2; 7 bases fit TRBD1. CDR3 region: CASILDRDVYGYTF. Here the CDR3 DNA reads TGTGCCAGCATTCTAGACAGGGATGTCTATGGCTACACCTTC. Drawing the rest from reference TRBV2 and TRBJ1-2, the complete variable domain is EPEVTQTPSHQVTQMGQEVILRCVPISNHLYFYWYRQILGQKVEFLVSFYNNEISEKSEIFDDQFSVERPDGSNFTLKIRSTKLEDSAMYFCASILDRDVYGYTFGSGTRLTVV.